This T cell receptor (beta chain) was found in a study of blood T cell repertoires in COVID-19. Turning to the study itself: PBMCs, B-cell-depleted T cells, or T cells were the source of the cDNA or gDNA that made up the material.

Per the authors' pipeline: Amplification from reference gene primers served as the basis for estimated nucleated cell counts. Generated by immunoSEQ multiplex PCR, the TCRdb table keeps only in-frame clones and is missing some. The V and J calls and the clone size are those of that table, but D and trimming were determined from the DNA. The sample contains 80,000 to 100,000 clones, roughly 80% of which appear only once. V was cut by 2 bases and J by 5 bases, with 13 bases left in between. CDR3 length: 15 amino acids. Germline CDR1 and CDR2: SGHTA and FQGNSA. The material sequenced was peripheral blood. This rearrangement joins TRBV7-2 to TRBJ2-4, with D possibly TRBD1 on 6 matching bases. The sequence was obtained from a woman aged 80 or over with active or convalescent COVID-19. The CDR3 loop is CASSLPTGLENIQYF. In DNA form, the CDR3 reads TGTGCCAGCAGCTTACCCACAGGGCTTGAAAACATTCAGTACTTC.